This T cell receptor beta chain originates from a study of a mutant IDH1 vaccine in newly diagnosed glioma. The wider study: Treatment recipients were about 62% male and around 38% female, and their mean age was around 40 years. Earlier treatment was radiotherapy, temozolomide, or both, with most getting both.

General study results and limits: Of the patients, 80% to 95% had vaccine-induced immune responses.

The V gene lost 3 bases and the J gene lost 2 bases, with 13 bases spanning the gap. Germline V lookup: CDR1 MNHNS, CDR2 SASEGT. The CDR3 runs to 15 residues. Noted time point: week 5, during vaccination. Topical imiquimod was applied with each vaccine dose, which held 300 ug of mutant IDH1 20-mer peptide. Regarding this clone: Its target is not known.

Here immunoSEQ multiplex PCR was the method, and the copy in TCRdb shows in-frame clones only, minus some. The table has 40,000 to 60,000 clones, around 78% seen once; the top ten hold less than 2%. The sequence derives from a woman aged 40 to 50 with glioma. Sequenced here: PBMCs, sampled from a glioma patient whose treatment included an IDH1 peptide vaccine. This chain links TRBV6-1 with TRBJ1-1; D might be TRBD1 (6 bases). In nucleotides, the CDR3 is TGTGCCAGCAGTGACCCAGGGGAAGGAAACACTGAAGCTTTCTTT. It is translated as CASSDPGEGNTEAFF.